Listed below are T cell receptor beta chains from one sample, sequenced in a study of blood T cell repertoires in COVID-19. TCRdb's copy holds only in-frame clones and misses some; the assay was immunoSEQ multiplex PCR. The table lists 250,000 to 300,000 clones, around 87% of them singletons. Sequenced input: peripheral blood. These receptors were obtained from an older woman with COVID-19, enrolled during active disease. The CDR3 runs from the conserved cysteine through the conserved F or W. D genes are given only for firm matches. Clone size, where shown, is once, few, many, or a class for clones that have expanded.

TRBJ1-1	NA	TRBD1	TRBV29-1	TGCAGCGTCTCGACAGGGGCCACTGAAGCTTTCTTT	CSVSTGATEAFF
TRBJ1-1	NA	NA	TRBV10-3	TGTGCCATCAGTGAGGCCGCGATTGCAGGGGTCACTGAAGCTTTCTTT	CAISEAAIAGVTEAFF
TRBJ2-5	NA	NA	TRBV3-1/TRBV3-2	TGTGCCAGCAGCCAAGATCCGGGACAAGAGACCCAGTACTTC	CASSQDPGQETQYF
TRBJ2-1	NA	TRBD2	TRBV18	TGTGCCAGCTCACCCCGGCCTAGCGGGGCGGGGAATGAGCAGTTCTTC	CASSPRPSGAGNEQFF
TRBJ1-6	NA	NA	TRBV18	TGTGCCAGCTCACCCAAACCCACTGATTCACCCCTCCACTTT	CASSPKPTDSPLHF
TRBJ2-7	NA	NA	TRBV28	TGTGCCAGCAGTTTATGGGGGGGAGCGTTGGCGGTAAGCTCCTACGAGCAGTACTTC	CASSLWGGALAVSSYEQYF
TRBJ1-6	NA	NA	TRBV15	TGTGCCACCAGCCCTAAACTGAGTTCACCCCTCCACTTT	CATSPKLSSPLHF
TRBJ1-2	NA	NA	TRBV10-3	TGTGCCATCAGTGACCAGGGTATCTATGGCTACACCTTC	CAISDQGIYGYTF
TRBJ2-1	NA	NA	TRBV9	TGTGCCAGCAGCGTAGTGGGGGGAGTGGGGCATGAGCAGTTCTTC	CASSVVGGVGHEQFF
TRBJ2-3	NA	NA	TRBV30	TGTGCCTGGAGTTTAGGCAGCGGCTTGGTCGGGGATACGCAGTATTTT	CAWSLGSGLVGDTQYF
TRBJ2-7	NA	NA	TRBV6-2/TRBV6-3	TGTGCCAGCAGTTCCAGCGGAGCCCACTTCGAGCAGTACTTC	CASSSSGAHFEQYF
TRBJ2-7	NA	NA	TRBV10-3	TGTGCCATCAGGAGCGAACTCGGGAATGAGCAGTACTTC	CAIRSELGNEQYF
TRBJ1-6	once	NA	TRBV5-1	TGCGCCAGCAGCTTGGATACGAGCGGCACCATGAGTTCACCCCTCCACTTT	CASSLDTSGTMSSPLHF
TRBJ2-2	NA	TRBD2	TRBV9	TGTGCCAGCAGCGTACTAGCGGGAGGGACCGGGGAGCTGTTTTTT	CASSVLAGGTGELFF
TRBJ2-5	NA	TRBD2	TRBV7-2	TGTGCCAGCAGCGAAGGGCGTTTAGCGGGAGGGGGTGAGACCCAGTACTTC	CASSEGRLAGGGETQYF
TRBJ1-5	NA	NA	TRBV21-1	TGTGCCAGCAGCAAAGTGGGACAGGCCAATCAGCCCCAGCATTTT	CASSKVGQANQPQHF
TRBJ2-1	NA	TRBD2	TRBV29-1	TGCAGCGTTGACTGGTCTAGCGGGACCCACAATGAGCAGTTCTTC	CSVDWSSGTHNEQFF
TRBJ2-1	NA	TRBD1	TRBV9	TGTGCCAGCAGTCGACAGGGAAACTCCTACAATGAGCAGTTCTTC	CASSRQGNSYNEQFF
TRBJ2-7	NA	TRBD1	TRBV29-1	TGCAGCGTAAATACCGGGACAGCGTACGAGCAGTACTTC	CSVNTGTAYEQYF
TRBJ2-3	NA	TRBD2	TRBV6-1	TGTGCCAGCAGTGAAGGGGGACTAGCGGTCACAGATACGCAGTATTTT	CASSEGGLAVTDTQYF
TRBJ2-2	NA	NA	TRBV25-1	TGTGCCAGCAGTGAATATCGAGGGACCGGGGAGCTGTTTTTT	CASSEYRGTGELFF
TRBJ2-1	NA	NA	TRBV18	TGTGCCAGCTCACCAAGTCCAGCGGGCAGCGTCGATGAGCAGTTCTTC	CASSPSPAGSVDEQFF